The rows below give T cell receptor beta chains drawn from one sample of a study of T cells in Graves' hyperthyroidism and ophthalmopathy. MiXCR, run by TCRdb on the multiplex PCR reads, gives a single entry per CDR3 protein. The sample gives some 320,000 distinct CDR3 sequences, around 13% of which show up once; roughly 35% is in the top ten. What was sequenced was blood. The receptor source for this set is a middle-aged woman with Graves' ophthalmopathy. The CDR3 runs from the conserved cysteine through the conserved F or W. A D gene is named only where the DNA matches it firmly. Clone size, where shown, is once, few, many, or a class for clones that have expanded.

>TRBV6-2/TRBV6-3|TRBD1|TRBJ1-5|many
CATWDRSFGSNQPQHF
TGTGCCACCTGGGACAGGTCTTTTGGTAGCAATCAGCCCCAGCATTTT
>TRBV20-1|TRBD2|TRBJ2-1|few
CSARPLAGGPSSYNEQFF
TGCAGTGCTAGACCCCTAGCGGGAGGGCCAAGCTCCTACAATGAGCAGTTCTTC
>TRBV27|.|TRBJ1-4|.
CASSRLGGNEKLFF
TGTGCCAGCAGTCGACTAGGGGGAAATGAAAAACTGTTTTTT
>TRBV9|TRBD1|TRBJ1-6|.
CASSAEDRGRRWSPLHF
TGTGCCAGCAGCGCCGAGGACAGGGGGCGCAGGTGGTCACCCCTCCACTTT
>TRBV2|TRBD2|TRBJ2-5|many
CASSEEGLVLETQYF
TGTGCCAGCAGTGAAGAGGGACTAGTCTTAGAGACCCAGTACTTC
>TRBV29-1|.|TRBJ2-5|.
CSVGDLSRGTTQYF
TGCAGCGTTGGGGACCTAAGCAGAGGGACGACCCAGTACTTC
>TRBV6-1|.|TRBJ1-1|many
CASRGGSTEAFF
TGTGCCAGCCGTGGGGGGTCCACTGAAGCTTTCTTT
>TRBV3-1|TRBD1|TRBJ1-4|.
CASSQEGQANEKLFF
TGTGCCAGCAGCCAAGAGGGACAGGCTAATGAAAAACTGTTTTTT
>TRBV6-1|.|TRBJ1-1|many
CASSVDRTAFF
TGTGCCAGCAGTGTTGACAGGACGGCTTTCTTT
>TRBV6-2/TRBV6-3|TRBD1|TRBJ2-7|many
CASSWTGGLYEQYF
TGTGCCAGCAGTTGGACAGGTGGCCTCTACGAGCAGTACTTC
>TRBV11-3|.|TRBJ2-3|many
CASSRPGQTDTQYF
TGTGCCAGCAGTCGGCCCGGACAGACAGATACGCAGTATTTT
>TRBV9|.|TRBJ1-1|.
CASSVRRWHPGGKNTEAFF
TGTGCCAGCAGCGTCAGAAGATGGCATCCGGGCGGCAAGAACACTGAAGCTTTCTTT
>TRBV20-1|.|TRBJ2-1|many
CSARDRPSYNEQFF
TGCAGTGCTAGAGACCGTCCCTCCTACAATGAGCAGTTCTTC
>TRBV28|TRBD1|TRBJ1-6|few
CASSLGTGESSPLHF
TGTGCCAGCAGTCTAGGGACAGGGGAGAGTTCACCCCTCCACTTT
>TRBV25-1|.|TRBJ1-4|.
CASTRGRATNEKLFF
TGTGCCAGCACCCGGGGGCGGGCAACTAATGAAAAACTGTTTTTT
>TRBV28|.|TRBJ2-3|many
CASSRSFVDGTYNTDTQYF
TGTGCCAGCAGTCGTTCTTTTGTCGACGGGACCTATAACACAGATACGCAGTATTTT
>TRBV19|.|TRBJ1-2|.
CASSTDPLQGRGGISF
TGTGCCAGTAGTACCGACCCTTTGCAGGGCCGAGGTGGTATATCCTTC
>TRBV11-3|TRBD2|TRBJ2-1|.
CASSLLGWASGDYNEQFF
TGTGCCAGCAGCTTATTAGGGTGGGCTAGCGGGGACTACAATGAGCAGTTCTTC
>TRBV10-1|.|TRBJ2-7|.
CASSEWHLHSYEQYF
TGCGCCAGCAGTGAGTGGCATCTTCACTCCTACGAGCAGTACTTC
>TRBV20-1|TRBD2|TRBJ2-5|few
CSARRSGGREAQYF
TGCAGTGCTAGACGGAGCGGGGGCAGGGAGGCCCAGTACTTC
>TRBV18|TRBD1|TRBJ2-5|many
CASSTWDRSKETQYF
TGTGCCAGCTCAACCTGGGACAGAAGTAAAGAGACCCAGTACTTC
>TRBV27|.|TRBJ1-1|many
CASSLWAGNTEAFF
TGTGCCAGCAGTTTATGGGCGGGCAACACTGAAGCTTTCTTT
>TRBV5-1|.|TRBJ1-1|many
CASSLGRSHTEAFF
TGCGCCAGCAGCTTGGGCAGAAGTCACACTGAAGCTTTCTTT
>TRBV6-5|TRBD2|TRBJ2-2|many
CASSYTSGSSGELFF
TGTGCCAGCAGTTACACTAGCGGGAGTTCCGGGGAGCTGTTTTTT
>TRBV20-1|TRBD2|TRBJ2-7|few
CSASGAGVITYEQYF
TGCAGTGCTAGCGGAGCGGGAGTTATTACCTACGAGCAGTACTTC
>TRBV11-3|.|TRBJ2-4|.
CASSRGGGAKNIQYF
TGTGCCAGCAGTAGGGGAGGAGGCGCCAAAAACATTCAGTACTTC
>TRBV20-1|.|TRBJ2-7|few
CSAVLRGYEQYF
TGCAGTGCGGTATTAAGGGGCTACGAGCAGTACTTC
>TRBV4-1|.|TRBJ2-5|.
CASSQDPGGGLQETQYF
TGCGCCAGCAGCCAAGATCCGGGGGGCGGACTTCAAGAGACCCAGTACTTC
>TRBV6-1|TRBD2|TRBJ2-7|many
CASSGGRGAGTPGSYEQYF
TGTGCCAGCAGTGGAGGCCGAGGAGCGGGGACCCCTGGGTCCTACGAGCAGTACTTC
>TRBV20-1|TRBD2|TRBJ2-1|few
CSAVPSGGAHEQFF
TGCAGTGCTGTCCCCAGCGGGGGGGCCCATGAGCAGTTCTTC
>TRBV7-2|TRBD2|TRBJ2-3|many
CASSPYMTSGSVDTQYF
TGTGCCAGCAGCCCCTATATGACTAGCGGATCCGTGGATACGCAGTATTTT
>TRBV12-3/TRBV12-4|.|TRBJ2-7|many
CASRYIAGGTDEQYF
TGTGCCAGCAGATACATAGCTGGAGGGACGGACGAGCAGTACTTC
>TRBV25-1|.|TRBJ2-7|many
CASSGPRGGYEQYF
TGTGCCAGCAGTGGGCCTAGAGGGGGCTACGAGCAGTACTTC
>TRBV5-1|.|TRBJ2-3|many
CASSLTQQSTDTQYF
TGCGCCAGCAGCTTGACACAGCAGTCCACAGATACGCAGTATTTT
>TRBV10-3|.|TRBJ2-3|.
CAISDPGTSTDTQYF
TGTGCCATCAGTGATCCGGGGACTAGCACAGATACGCAGTATTTT
>TRBV18|.|TRBJ2-1|.
CASSLPVPNEQFF
TGTGCCAGCTCACTGCCTGTCCCCAATGAGCAGTTCTTC
>TRBV20-1|.|TRBJ2-7|.
CSARMLGGKSWEQYF
TGCAGTGCGCGGATGTTAGGGGGGAAGTCGTGGGAGCAGTACTTC